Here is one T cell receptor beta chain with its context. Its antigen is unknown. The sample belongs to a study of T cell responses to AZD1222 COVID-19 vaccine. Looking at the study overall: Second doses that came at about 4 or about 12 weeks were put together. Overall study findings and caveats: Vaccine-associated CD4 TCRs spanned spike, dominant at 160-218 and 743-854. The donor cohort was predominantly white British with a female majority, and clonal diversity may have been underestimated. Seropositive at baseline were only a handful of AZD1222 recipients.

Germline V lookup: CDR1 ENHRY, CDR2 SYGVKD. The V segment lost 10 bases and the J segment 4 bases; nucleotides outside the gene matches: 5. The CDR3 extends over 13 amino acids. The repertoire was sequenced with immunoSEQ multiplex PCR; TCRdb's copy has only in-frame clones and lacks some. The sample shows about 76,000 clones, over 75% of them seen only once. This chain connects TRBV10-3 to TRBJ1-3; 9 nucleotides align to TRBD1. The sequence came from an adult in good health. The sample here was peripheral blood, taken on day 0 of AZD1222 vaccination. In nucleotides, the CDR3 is TGTGCCACACAGGGGGCTGGGGGAAACACCATATATTTT. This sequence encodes CATQGAGGNTIYF.